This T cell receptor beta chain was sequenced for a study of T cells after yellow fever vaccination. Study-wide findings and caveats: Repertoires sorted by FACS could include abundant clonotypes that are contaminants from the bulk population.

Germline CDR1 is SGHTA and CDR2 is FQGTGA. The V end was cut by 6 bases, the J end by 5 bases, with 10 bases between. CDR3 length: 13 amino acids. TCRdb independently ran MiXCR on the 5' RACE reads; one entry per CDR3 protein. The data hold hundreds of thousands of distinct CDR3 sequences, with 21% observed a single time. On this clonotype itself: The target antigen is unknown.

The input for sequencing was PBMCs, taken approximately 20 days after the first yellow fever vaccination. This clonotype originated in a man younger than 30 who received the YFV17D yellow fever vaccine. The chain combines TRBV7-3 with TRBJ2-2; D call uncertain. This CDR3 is CASRSSWTGELFF. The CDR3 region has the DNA TGTGCCAGCAGATCGAGTTGGACCGGGGAGCTGTTTTTT.